The 17 T cell receptor beta chains listed next were all sequenced from one sample in a study of response to subunit inactivated influenza vaccine. TCRdb reprocessed the RT-PCR reads via MiXCR and lists one record per CDR3 protein. Here the sample spans about 540,000 distinct CDR3 sequences, around 15% being singletons. Sequences were derived from PBMCs from blood, sampled 11 to 12 days after vaccination. The receptors shown here come from a man in his forties or fifties who received an inactivated influenza vaccine.

This clonotype was counted many times. The chain recombines TRBV5-1 with TRBJ2-1; the D call may be TRBD1 or TRBD2 (5 bases each). V lost 4 bases and J lost 4, with 12 bases in between. CDR1 is SGHRS, CDR2 YFSETQ, per germline. The CDR3 has 14 amino acids. The CDR3 here is CASSGRDGYNEQFF. In DNA, the CDR3 is TGCGCCAGCAGCGGACGGGACGGGTACAATGAGCAGTTCTTC.

Only a few counts were recorded for this clonotype. V gene TRBV12-3 or TRBV12-4 combines with J gene TRBJ1-2, with a tentative D call TRBD1 (5 bases). With 4 bases removed from V and 7 bases from J, the gap between germline ends came to 16 bases. The CDR3 spans 14 residues. In DNA form, the CDR3 reads TGTGCCAGCAGTTCCGGGGGGTTATTCGGTGGCTACACCTTC. Translated, it gives CASSSGGLFGGYTF.

The rearrangement links TRBV4-3 to TRBJ2-7, with D hard to call. Germline V gene data show CDR1 as LGHNA and CDR2 as YSLEER. The CDR3 length is 13 residues. Trimming removed 0 bases at V and 4 bases at J, with 7 bases between. The CDR3 region is CASSQEVEYEQYF. The CDR3 DNA reads TGCGCCAGCAGCCAAGAGGTAGAGTACGAGCAGTACTTC.

A remark on this clonotype: With a much larger clone just one base away, this may be a read error. The genes are TRBV28 and TRBJ1-4, with D tentatively TRBD1 (5 bases). This CDR3 comprises 14 residues. The germline gives CDR1 MDHEN, CDR2 SYDVKM. CDR3 DNA sequence: TGTGCCAGCAGTTTCTTAGTAGGGGATGACAAACTGTTTTTT. This encodes CASSFLVGDDKLFF.

This clonotype has more than one count but fewer than ten. V gene TRBV5-1 combines with J gene TRBJ2-1; 7 nucleotides align to TRBD2. CDR3 size: 15 residues. CDR1 is SGHRS, CDR2 YFSETQ, per germline. The V segment lost 3 bases and the J segment 0 bases; nucleotides outside the gene matches: 3. The CDR3 coding sequence is TGCGCCAGCAGCTCCCTAGCGGACTCCTACAATGAGCAGTTCTTC. It is translated as CASSSLADSYNEQFF.

This clonotype was counted a few times. The chain combines TRBV3-1 with TRBJ1-4; D ambiguous. With 6 bases removed from V and 4 bases from J, the gap between germline ends came to 12 bases. Germline CDR1 LGHDT, CDR2 YNNKEL (reference sequence). There are 14 residues in the CDR3. CDR3 residues: CASRTAANNEKLFF. CDR3 in DNA: TGTGCCAGCAGGACGGCGGCCAATAATGAAAAACTGTTTTTT.

Only a few counts were recorded for this clonotype. This chain uses TRBV5-1 with TRBJ1-4; a possible D gene is TRBD1 (5 bases). Germline V gene data show CDR1 as SGHRS and CDR2 as YFSETQ. The ends were cut back, 0 bases at V and 6 bases at J, with 9 bases in the middle. The CDR3 totals 14 residues. DNA of the CDR3: TGCGCCAGCAGCTTGGTGGGAGGGGATGAAAAACTGTTTTTT. Its translation: CASSLVGGDEKLFF.

The CDR3, as DNA: TGTGCCAGCAGTTACAGTCCAGGGACCCACTATGGCTACACCTTC. Its translation is CASSYSPGTHYGYTF. The chain employs TRBV6-2 or TRBV6-3 and TRBJ1-2; TRBD1 might be the D (5 bases). V was clipped by 2 bases and J by 3 bases, with 13 bases between them. Germline V CDR1 and CDR2: MNHEY, SVGEGT. CDR3 length: 15 residues.

The chain combines TRBV3-1 with TRBJ1-3; perhaps TRBD1 as D (5 bases). Germline values: CDR1 LGHDT, CDR2 YNNKEL (reference sequence). The V and J ends lost 5 bases and 0 bases respectively, with 23 bases between them. The CDR3 contains 19 residues. The DNA for the CDR3 is TGTGCCAGCAGCTCTACAAATAGGGACCCGATAAGCTCTGGAAACACCATATATTTT. Residues: CASSSTNRDPISSGNTIYF.

At least ten counts were recorded for this clonotype. This sequence joins TRBV5-1 and TRBJ2-7; D gene uncertain. The germline V gene has CDR1 SGHRS and CDR2 YFSETQ. The CDR3 extends over 12 amino acids. V shed 3 bases and J shed 7 bases, with 11 bases lying between them. Here the CDR3 DNA reads TGCGCCAGCAGCTACTTGATGGGGGAGCAGTACTTC. Amino acids: CASSYLMGEQYF.

The table lists this clonotype with a few counts. This chain links TRBV20-1 with TRBJ2-1; 12 bases fit TRBD2. With 5 bases clipped from V and 8 bases from J, the junction kept 10 bases outside the gene matches. Per the germline V gene, CDR1 is DFQATT and CDR2 is SNEGSKA (reference sequence). The CDR3 sequence is 15 residues long. The CDR3 loop reads CSAPLAGGPKDEQFF. The CDR3 DNA reads TGCAGTGCTCCGCTAGCGGGAGGGCCCAAGGATGAGCAGTTCTTC.

The CDR3 is CASSLWWDPDRVTDTQYF. CDR3 nucleotides: TGTGCCAGCAGTTTATGGTGGGACCCTGACCGGGTCACAGATACGCAGTATTTT. The chain employs TRBV28 and TRBJ2-3; D possibly uses TRBD1 or TRBD2 (5 bases each). The CDR3 has 18 residues. V gave up 0 bases and J gave up 2 bases, with 18 bases separating them. Germline V gene lookup returns CDR1 MDHEN and CDR2 SYDVKM. The full variable domain, its missing parts supplied by reference TRBV28 and TRBJ2-3, is DVKVTQSSRYLVKRTGEKVFLECVQDMDHENMFWYRQDPGLGLRLIYFSYDVKMKEKGDIPEGYSVSREKKERFSLILESASTNQTSMYLCASSLWWDPDRVTDTQYFGPGTRLTVL.

The chain carries TRBV6-2 or TRBV6-3 and TRBJ1-1; D is uncertain. Germline-derived CDR1 and CDR2 are MNHEY and SVGEGT. The CDR3 consists of 11 residues. V was pared by 6 bases and J by 5 bases, with 7 bases between. The CDR3 protein is CASSPSTEAFF. The CDR3 DNA follows: TGTGCCAGCAGCCCTAGTACTGAAGCTTTCTTT.

CDR3 DNA: TGTGCCAGCAGCTTGATTGGGAATTCACCCCTCCACTTT. Its translation: CASSLIGNSPLHF. V is TRBV7-9 and J is TRBJ1-6; D is ambiguous. Deletions cut 3 bases from V and 7 bases from J, with 7 bases between. This CDR3 spans 13 amino acids. Germline V CDR1 and CDR2: SEHNR, FQNEAQ (reference sequence).

The gene calls are TRBV6-2 or TRBV6-3 and TRBJ1-5; D remains ambiguous. The CDR3 sequence is 14 residues long. In germline, CDR1 is MNHEY, CDR2 SVGEGT. V lost 2 bases and J 1 base, leaving 6 bases between the germline ends. Here the CDR3 reads CASSYKRSNQPQHF. The CDR3 DNA is TGTGCCAGCAGTTACAAGCGGAGCAATCAGCCCCAGCATTTT.

This chain joins TRBV6-1 and TRBJ1-2; D remains ambiguous. Germline V lookup: CDR1 MNHNS, CDR2 SASEGT. The CDR3 extends over 13 amino acids. The germline V and J ends were trimmed by 10 bases and 2 bases, with 14 bases remaining between them. The CDR3, as DNA: TGTGCCACTCTCCGTGCTGCGAACTATGGCTACACCTTC. Protein: CATLRAANYGYTF.

This clonotype was detected only a few times. CDR3 DNA sequence: TGTGCCAGCACCCCAAGCGGGGGTATAAACATTCAGTACTTC. Its protein product is CASTPSGGINIQYF. The J gene is TRBJ2-4, the V gene TRBV12-3 or TRBV12-4, with TRBD2 identical over 8 bases. This CDR3 has 14 amino acids. V shed 7 bases, J shed 6 bases, and the junction held 8 bases outside the gene matches.